This entry lists 21 T cell receptor beta chains sequenced from one sample in a study of technical replicates of blood from several donors. Method: immunoSEQ multiplex PCR; TCRdb's copy keeps in-frame clones and lacks some. The data hold approximately 99,000 clones, with around 96% observed a single time. The sequencing sample was made of T cells isolated from PBMCs. The receptors originated from a human donor in good health.

The chain is built from TRBV6-5 and TRBJ1-3; D is possibly TRBD1 (5 bases). Trimming shortened V by 2 bases and J by 0 bases, and 8 bases separated the two germline ends. The CDR3 sequence is 15 residues long. CDR1 MNHEY and CDR2 SVGAGI come from the germline V gene. As DNA, the CDR3 is TGTGCCAGCAGTTACCAGGGAAACTCTGGAAACACCATATATTTT. Amino acids: CASSYQGNSGNTIYF.

This chain connects TRBV27 to TRBJ2-7; TRBD2 matches at 12 bases. This CDR3 is built from 16 residues. Germline V gene lookup returns CDR1 MNHEY and CDR2 SMNVEV (reference sequence). V lost 5 bases, J lost 3 bases, and 8 bases stayed unmatched. The CDR3 is CASSPWTSGKSYEQYF. The CDR3, as DNA: TGTGCCAGCAGTCCGTGGACTAGCGGGAAGAGCTACGAGCAGTACTTC.

The chain carries TRBV6-4 and TRBJ2-1; weak D call: TRBD2 (6 bases). Germline V gene data show CDR1 as MRHNA and CDR2 as SNTAGT. V shed 0 bases and J shed 3 bases, with 9 bases lying between them. The CDR3 runs 15 residues. CDR3 DNA: TGTGCCAGCAGTGACTCTTTGGAGGGCTACAATGAGCAGTTCTTC. Translation gives CASSDSLEGYNEQFF.

This clone was seen a handful of times. The rearrangement links TRBV19 to TRBJ1-2; D might be TRBD1 (6 bases). The CDR3 is 15 residues long. V dropped 5 bases and J dropped 3 bases, with 16 bases sitting between them. Germline CDR1 reads LNHDA; CDR2 reads SQIVND (reference sequence). CDR3 DNA sequence: TGTGCCAGTAGTGGAGAGCGGGGGGCGTACTATGGCTACACCTTC. It codes for CASSGERGAYYGYTF.

This clone was seen just once. V is TRBV11-3 and J is TRBJ2-5, with 8 bases lining up with TRBD2. The CDR3 runs 16 residues. Per germline, CDR1 SGHNT and CDR2 YENEEA. Trimming removed 5 bases from V and 2 bases from J; junction bases left unmatched: 10. The CDR3 sequence is CASSRGGQGRQETQYF. CDR3 coding DNA: TGTGCCAGCAGCCGGGGGGGTCAGGGGCGACAAGAGACCCAGTACTTC.

This sequence joins TRBV29-1 and TRBJ2-7; TRBD2 matches at 8 bases. Germline V CDR1 and CDR2: SQVTM, ANQGSEA. CDR3 length: 13 residues. Losses at the gene ends were 8 bases for V and 2 bases for J; bases not matched to a gene: 8. This CDR3 is CSIAGGPTYEQYF. The CDR3 DNA follows: TGCAGCATCGCGGGGGGCCCTACCTACGAGCAGTACTTC.

This chain joins TRBV27 and TRBJ2-7; tentatively, D is TRBD2 (6 bases). This CDR3 is 13 amino acids long. V lost 9 bases and J 0 bases, leaving 12 bases between the germline ends. Germline V gene sequence: CDR1 MNHEY, CDR2 SMNVEV (reference sequence). CDR3 loop: CASSGGTSYEQYF. The DNA for the CDR3 is TGTGCCAGTTCCGGGGGAACCTCCTACGAGCAGTACTTC.

The rearrangement links TRBV11-2 to TRBJ2-7, with 9 bases identical to TRBD1. V was pared by 4 bases and J by 5 bases, with 12 bases of the junction left unmatched. The CDR3 runs to 16 residues. CDR1 is SGHAT and CDR2 is FQNNGV in the germline V gene. The CDR3 spells CASSSTDRGNGNEQYF. CDR3 sequence (DNA): TGTGCCAGCAGCTCAACGGACAGGGGAAATGGGAACGAGCAGTACTTC.

The rearrangement uses TRBV7-8 and TRBJ2-1, with 12 bases fitting TRBD2. V dropped 5 bases and J dropped 9; count of bases not matched to a gene: 8. The V gene's germline CDR1 is SGHVS and CDR2 FQNEAQ. The CDR3 covers 15 residues. DNA of the CDR3: TGTGCCAGCAGCATAGAGACTAGCGGGAGAGCTGAGCAGTTCTTC. Protein sequence: CASSIETSGRAEQFF.

The chain recombines TRBV11-1 with TRBJ2-7, with 10 bases fitting TRBD2. This CDR3 spans 15 amino acids. Germline CDR1 SGHAT, CDR2 FQDESV (reference sequence). Trimming removed 4 bases from V and 2 bases from J; junction bases left unmatched: 5. CDR3 loop: CASSYLAGGTYEQYF. CDR3 DNA: TGTGCCAGCAGCTATTTAGCGGGAGGAACCTACGAGCAGTACTTC.

The J gene is TRBJ1-2, the V gene TRBV9, with TRBD1 as a possible D gene (6 bases). The germline V gene encodes CDR1 SGDLS and CDR2 YYNGEE. CDR3 length: 15 residues. V lost 0 bases to trimming and J lost 2 bases, with 11 bases between them. CDR3 coding DNA: TGTGCCAGCAGCGTAGGACAGGAGCTAAACTATGGCTACACCTTC. This translates into CASSVGQELNYGYTF.

The V gene is TRBV21-1, the J gene TRBJ2-2; the table calls TRBD2, which could not be checked here. TRBV21-1 is flagged as a pseudogene. The length of the CDR3 is 20 residues. The DNA of the CDR3 is TGTGCCAGCAGCAAAGAACTAGGGACTAGCGGGAGGGCCAACACCGGGGAGCTGTTTTTT. Protein product: CASSKELGTSGRANTGELFF.

V gene TRBV5-6 combines with J gene TRBJ1-2, with D perhaps matching TRBD1 (5 bases). CDR1 is SGHDT and CDR2 is YYEEEE in the germline V gene. Trimming left V 4 bases short and J 2 bases short, with 15 bases between. This CDR3 is 15 amino acids long. CDR3 coding DNA: TGTGCCAGCAGCCTGCCCAGGGCTCTAAACTATGGCTACACCTTC. Its protein product is CASSLPRALNYGYTF.

The V and J genes are TRBV30 and TRBJ2-7; 7 nucleotides match TRBD2. CDR1 and CDR2 from the germline V gene are GTSNPN and SVGIG (reference sequence). With 1 base clipped from V and 2 bases from J, the junction kept 2 bases outside the gene matches. The CDR3 contains 13 residues. The CDR3 DNA is TGTGCCTGGAGTGGGGCGGGAGCCTACGAGCAGTACTTC. Translated, it gives CAWSGAGAYEQYF. Complete variable domain (other parts from reference TRBV30 and TRBJ2-7): SQTIHQWPATLVQPVGSPLSLECTVEGTSNPNLYWYRQAAGRGLQLLFYSVGIGQISSEVPQNLSASRPQDRQFILSSKKLLLSDSGFYLCAWSGAGAYEQYFGPGTRLTVT.

Concerning this clone: This specimen includes other DNA sequences encoding the same CDR3. The rearrangement uses TRBV25-1 and TRBJ2-3, with TRBD1 as a possible D gene (5 bases). V dropped 4 bases and J dropped 1 base, with 6 bases sitting between them. This CDR3 has 13 amino acids. Germline V gene sequence: CDR1 MGHDK, CDR2 SYGVNS. The CDR3 DNA is TGTGCCAGCAGTGCACAGGGCACAGATACGCAGTATTTT. Encoded protein: CASSAQGTDTQYF.

In its sample, this clone was seen once. The CDR3: CASSDLQGYYEQYF. As DNA, the CDR3 is TGTGCCAGCAGCGACCTACAGGGGTACTACGAGCAGTACTTC. The chain links TRBV4-2 to TRBJ2-7; 7 bases are shared with TRBD1. The CDR3 extends over 14 amino acids. Germline lookup yields CDR1 LGHNA and CDR2 YNFKEQ. V lost 5 bases, J lost 3 bases, and 7 bases stayed unmatched.

The chain joins TRBV7-9 to TRBJ1-2; a possible D gene is TRBD1 (6 bases). This CDR3 is 12 amino acids long. Trimming pared 5 bases from V and 10 bases from J, leaving 14 bases between. The germline CDR1 and CDR2 sequences are SEHNR and FQNEAQ (reference sequence). This chain's CDR3 is CASSRPPGDYTF. The CDR3 region has the DNA TGTGCCAGCAGCCGACCTCCAGGGGACTACACCTTC.

V and J are TRBV4-1 and TRBJ2-7; D perhaps matches TRBD1 (5 bases). The V end lost 2 bases, the J end lost 4 bases, and 9 bases lay between the germline ends. The CDR3 extends over 13 amino acids. CDR1 and CDR2 (germline): MGHRA, YSYEKL. The CDR3 DNA sequence: TGCGCCAGCAGCCAAAACAGGTTTTACGAGCAGTACTTC. It encodes CASSQNRFYEQYF.

The CDR3 coding sequence is TGTGCCAGTAGTTTCCTGGACAGGCCAGATGGCTACACCTTC. Its translation is CASSFLDRPDGYTF. The chain recombines TRBV19 with TRBJ1-2, with TRBD1 matching 7 bases. V lost 5 bases, J lost 6 bases, and 9 bases stayed unmatched. Germline V gives CDR1 LNHDA, CDR2 SQIVND (reference sequence). The length of the CDR3 is 14 residues.

This clone has only a few counts. The genes are TRBV30 and TRBJ1-1; 8 bases match TRBD1. Germline CDR1 is GTSNPN and CDR2 is SVGIG (reference sequence). The length of the CDR3 is 11 residues. V dropped 5 bases and J dropped 6; count of bases not matched to a gene: 2. DNA of the CDR3: TGTGCCTGGGGGACAGGAGCTGAAGCTTTCTTT. It encodes CAWGTGAEAFF. Full variable domain (rest looked up from reference TRBV30 and TRBJ1-1): SQTIHQWPATLVQPVGSPLSLECTVEGTSNPNLYWYRQAAGRGLQLLFYSVGIGQISSEVPQNLSASRPQDRQFILSSKKLLLSDSGFYLCAWGTGAEAFFGQGTRLTVV.

This clone was counted once. The chain joins TRBV13 to TRBJ2-7, with D uncertain. CDR1 and CDR2 (germline): PRHDT, FYEKMQ (reference sequence). CDR3 length: 12 amino acids. V lost 4 bases and J lost 5, with 9 bases in between. CDR3 DNA sequence: TGTGCCAGCAGCTCCAGAGGCGACGAGCAGTACTTC. Translated: CASSSRGDEQYF.